This T cell receptor (beta chain) came from a study of shared clonotypes between healthy human individuals. Across the whole study: Ranging from 18 to 49 in age, donors were two women and a few men.

General observations from the study: Generally, estimated richness proved larger in naive subsets than it did in memory subsets. The study drew on few donors, limiting represented genetic and exposure-history diversity.

As to this clone: Its matching antigen is unknown.

This table comes from immunoSEQ multiplex PCR, and its TCRdb copy is limited to in-frame clones, with some not included. The table has about 1.5 million clones, roughly 97% seen once; the top ten hold 1.2%. CDR3 size: 14 residues. Germline V gene lookup returns CDR1 SQVTM and CDR2 ANQGSEA. V was pared by 4 bases and J by 5 bases, with 14 bases between. The receptor comes from a man aged 25 to 40 in good health. Sequencing was performed on naive CD4+ T cells sorted from blood. Described subset: CD45RA+ positively selected. The chain joins TRBV29-1 to TRBJ2-2; TRBD2 might be the D (5 bases). The chain's CDR3 is CSVVIGVRTGELFF. The CDR3, as DNA: TGCAGCGTTGTCATCGGGGTTCGGACCGGGGAGCTGTTTTTT.